One and the same sample provided the 32 T cell receptor beta chains below, sequenced in a study of neurological immune-mediated disorders. TCRdb used MiXCR to reprocess the 5' RACE reads, holding one entry per CDR3 protein. This sample has tens of thousands of distinct CDR3 sequences; roughly 4.4% occur once, and the top ten carry 20% to 25%. Sequencing input: PBMCs. All receptors come from a young man in good health.

The chain has TRBV7-2 and TRBJ2-3; the match to TRBD1 covers 8 bases. This CDR3 is built from 15 residues. The germline V gene encodes CDR1 SGHTA and CDR2 FQGNSA. The V gene end was trimmed by 5 bases and the J gene end by 8 bases; junction bases not matched to a gene: 12. DNA of the CDR3: TGTGCCAGCAGCCCTTGGACAGGGTATGGGTCTACGCAGTATTTT. As protein: CASSPWTGYGSTQYF.

At least ten counts were recorded for this clonotype. The J gene is TRBJ1-1, the V gene TRBV19; a possible D gene is TRBD1 (6 bases). The CDR3 is made up of 15 amino acids. V was trimmed by 7 bases and J by 1 base, leaving 16 bases between them. Germline V gene data show CDR1 as LNHDA and CDR2 as SQIVND (reference sequence). In DNA form, the CDR3 reads TGTGCCAGTAACGGGGGCGGAGGGACGAACACTGAAGCTTTCTTT. Translated, it gives CASNGGGGTNTEAFF.

The sample holds many counts of this clonotype. This chain joins TRBV7-3 and TRBJ2-1; TRBD2 matches at 10 bases. The trim removed 5 bases at V and 6 bases at J, leaving 7 bases unmatched. This CDR3 comprises 15 residues. CDR1 and CDR2 (germline): SGHTA, FQGTGA. CDR3 amino acids: CASSKLAGLPNEQFF. CDR3 DNA: TGTGCCAGCAGCAAACTAGCGGGGTTACCCAATGAGCAGTTCTTC. The whole variable domain, filled in from reference TRBV7-3 and TRBJ2-1, reads GAGVSQTPSNKVTEKGKYVELRCDPISGHTALYWYRQSLGQGPEFLIYFQGTGAADDSGLPNDRFFAVRPEGSVSTLKIQRTERGDSAVYLCASSKLAGLPNEQFFGPGTRLTVL.

This clonotype was detected a few times. The genes are TRBV10-3 and TRBJ1-5; D call uncertain. V was trimmed by 0 bases and J by 5 bases, leaving 8 bases between them. Germline CDR1 reads ENHRY; CDR2 reads SYGVKD. This CDR3 contains 14 residues. CDR3 bases: TGTGCCATCAGTGAGTCAGACATTGATCAGCCCCAGCATTTT. As protein: CAISESDIDQPQHF.

This clonotype occurred many times. V and J are TRBV3-1 and TRBJ2-5; D is unclear. Trimming took 1 base from V and 5 from J, leaving 14 bases between them. This CDR3 is built from 15 residues. Per germline, CDR1 LGHDT and CDR2 YNNKEL (reference sequence). The CDR3 sequence: CASSQAGSRPETQYF. DNA for the CDR3: TGTGCCAGCAGCCAAGCTGGCAGCCGTCCCGAGACCCAGTACTTC.

This clonotype was seen many times. The chain has TRBV10-3 and TRBJ2-3, with TRBD2 matching 8 bases. J lost 2 bases, V lost 0 bases, and 10 bases had no gene match. There are 18 residues in the CDR3. The germline V gene has CDR1 ENHRY and CDR2 SYGVKD. The CDR3 DNA is TGTGCCATCAGTGAGTCGACATTGAGCGGGGGATTCACAGATACGCAGTATTTT. It is translated as CAISESTLSGGFTDTQYF.

This clonotype was observed many times. The CDR3 protein is CASSQWTANTEAFF. CDR3 bases: TGTGCCAGCAGCCAATGGACAGCCAACACTGAAGCTTTCTTT. V gene TRBV7-2 combines with J gene TRBJ1-1; D might be TRBD1 (6 bases). The length of the CDR3 is 14 residues. V shed 5 bases and J shed 2 bases, with 12 bases lying between them. Per the germline V gene, CDR1 is SGHTA and CDR2 is FQGNSA.

This clonotype came up many times. V and J are TRBV20-1 and TRBJ1-5; TRBD1 might be the D (6 bases). The CDR3 covers 14 residues. Germline CDR1 is DFQATT and CDR2 is SNEGSKA (reference sequence). The V and J ends lost 0 bases and 5 bases respectively, with 11 bases between them. Here the CDR3 reads CSARDWEGDQPQHF. In nucleotides, the CDR3 is TGCAGTGCTAGAGATTGGGAGGGGGATCAGCCCCAGCATTTT.

This clonotype was seen repeatedly, ten times or more. This chain joins TRBV6-5 and TRBJ1-5; TRBD1 matches at 7 bases. There are 14 residues in the CDR3. Germline V gives CDR1 MNHEY, CDR2 SVGAGI. The junction had 9 bases not matched to a gene; V was cut back by 6 bases and J by 7 bases. CDR3 sequence reads: CASSPQHRGQPQHF. CDR3 bases: TGTGCCAGCAGCCCTCAACACAGGGGCCAGCCCCAGCATTTT.

In this sample, this clonotype turned up many times. V usage is TRBV20-1 and J usage is TRBJ2-5, with unresolved D. Germline-derived CDR1 and CDR2 are DFQATT and SNEGSKA (reference sequence). This CDR3 has 13 amino acids. Trimming shortened V by 2 bases and J by 4 bases, and 11 bases separated the two germline ends. For the CDR3, the DNA is TGCAGTGCTAGAAATAGCCCCGTAGAGACCCAGTACTTC. Translated, it gives CSARNSPVETQYF.

This clonotype was seen ten or more times. CDR3 coding DNA: TGCGCCAGCAGCCAAGTGGGACAGGAGAGGACTGGCGATTCACCCCTCCACTTT. As protein: CASSQVGQERTGDSPLHF. The V call is TRBV4-1, the J call TRBJ1-6, with 8 bases lining up with TRBD1. V trimming: 1 base; J trimming: 8 bases; junction bases outside the gene matches: 13. Looked up from germline, CDR1 is MGHRA and CDR2 is YSYEKL. The CDR3 is made up of 18 amino acids.

This clonotype has a single count. The conserved phenylalanine or tryptophan normally closing the CDR3 is absent here, so this likely arose from a read error. This rearrangement joins TRBV6-5 to TRBJ1-3, with TRBD1 identical over 9 bases. The V segment lost 1 base and the J segment 5 bases; nucleotides outside the gene matches: 3. The CDR3 covers 15 residues. Germline loops: CDR1 MNHEY, CDR2 SVGAGI. The CDR3: CASSYLQGARNTIYS. The CDR3 nucleotides are TGTGCCAGCAGTTACTTACAGGGGGCTAGAAACACCATATATTCT.

This clonotype was observed a few times. The chain links TRBV7-2 to TRBJ1-5; 9 bases align to TRBD1. This CDR3 region has 15 residues. V shed 5 bases, J shed 7 bases, and the junction held 9 bases outside the gene matches. Germline V gene data show CDR1 as SGHTA and CDR2 as FQGNSA. As DNA, the CDR3 is TGTGCCAGCAGCCGTACTACAGGGGGCTGGCAGCCCCAGCATTTT. The encoded protein is CASSRTTGGWQPQHF. Supplemented by reference TRBV7-2 and TRBJ1-5, the full variable domain reads GAGVSQSPSNKVTEKGKDVELRCDPISGHTALYWYRQSLGQGLEFLIYFQGNSAPDKSGLPSDRFSAERTGGSVSTLTIQRTQQEDSAVYLCASSRTTGGWQPQHFGDGTRLSIL.

This clonotype has ten or more counts. V and J are TRBV5-1 and TRBJ2-1; D remains ambiguous. The CDR3 runs to 13 residues. Germline values: CDR1 SGHRS, CDR2 YFSETQ. The V gene lost 1 base and the J gene lost 0 bases, with 2 bases spanning the gap. The CDR3: CASSLSSYNEQFF. The CDR3 DNA is TGCGCCAGCAGCTTGAGCTCCTACAATGAGCAGTTCTTC.

This clonotype was seen repeatedly, ten times or more. The V and J genes are TRBV6-5 and TRBJ2-5; D ambiguous. The CDR3 runs to 11 residues. Trimming stripped 4 bases from V and 8 bases from J, with 8 bases between. Germline lookup yields CDR1 MNHEY and CDR2 SVGAGI. In DNA, the CDR3 is TGTGCCAGCAGTTCAATCGGAACCCAGTACTTC. Protein product: CASSSIGTQYF.

This clonotype has ten or more counts. This chain connects TRBV18 to TRBJ2-7, with D possibly matching TRBD2 (7 bases). This CDR3 is 15 amino acids long. Germline lookup yields CDR1 KGHSH and CDR2 LQKENI. Trimming stripped 5 bases from V and 2 bases from J, with 16 bases between. The CDR3 spells CASSTAGAGTYEQYF. As DNA, the CDR3 is TGTGCCAGCTCAACCGCGGGGGCCGGGACCTACGAGCAGTACTTC.

This clonotype has a count of ten or more. J is TRBJ1-1 and V is TRBV5-1, with a possible D match to TRBD1 (5 bases). This CDR3 comprises 15 residues. In germline, CDR1 is SGHRS, CDR2 YFSETQ. V was trimmed by 0 bases and J by 1 base, leaving 10 bases between them. CDR3: CASSLGWGWNTEAFF. Written as DNA, the CDR3 is TGCGCCAGCAGCTTGGGATGGGGCTGGAACACTGAAGCTTTCTTT.

Ten or more counts support this clonotype. The chain uses TRBV19 and TRBJ2-2, with a weak D call TRBD1 (6 bases). V lost 7 bases to trimming and J lost 0 bases, with 9 bases between them. In germline, CDR1 is LNHDA, CDR2 SQIVND (reference sequence). CDR3 length: 14 amino acids. CDR3 sequence (DNA): TGTGCCAGTATCAGGGGCCCGAACACCGGGGAGCTGTTTTTT. Translation: CASIRGPNTGELFF.

This clonotype was recorded many times. V gene TRBV20-1 combines with J gene TRBJ1-2, with D hard to call. CDR1 DFQATT and CDR2 SNEGSKA come from the germline V gene (reference sequence). The CDR3 is 13 residues long. V lost 6 bases and J lost 5, with 16 bases in between. In DNA, the CDR3 is TGCAGTGCCCATCGCCTGGGGAAATATGGCTACACCTTC. Its protein is CSAHRLGKYGYTF.

The table lists this clonotype with many counts. The V gene is TRBV12-3 or TRBV12-4, the J gene TRBJ1-1, with a possible D match to TRBD1 (5 bases). The CDR3 contains 14 residues. V was shortened by 6 bases and J by 0 bases, with 11 bases between the two germline ends. CDR3: CASSFGHLNTEAFF. The CDR3 DNA reads as TGTGCCAGCAGCTTTGGACATTTGAACACTGAAGCTTTCTTT.

The table lists this clonotype with many counts. This chain connects TRBV5-1 to TRBJ1-2; possible D gene TRBD1, 6 bases. This CDR3 spans 14 amino acids. CDR1 and CDR2 from the germline V gene are SGHRS and YFSETQ. V was cut by 2 bases and J by 2 bases, with 10 bases left in between. CDR3 nucleotide sequence: TGCGCCAGCAGCTTAGGGACACCAAACTATGGCTACACCTTC. The encoded protein is CASSLGTPNYGYTF.

This clonotype came up many times. The rearrangement links TRBV4-3 to TRBJ2-5; 10 bases align to TRBD2. CDR1 is LGHNA, CDR2 YSLEER, per germline. J was trimmed by 2 bases and V by 1 base; bases with no gene match: 1. The CDR3 is made up of 15 amino acids. DNA for the CDR3: TGCGCCAGCAGCCAAGGGACTAGCGGTCAAGAGACCCAGTACTTC. This translates into CASSQGTSGQETQYF.

This clonotype was recorded at least ten times. V is TRBV6-5 and J is TRBJ1-2, with D tentatively TRBD1 (6 bases). The CDR3 spans 13 residues. V lost 6 bases to trimming and J lost 1 base, with 9 bases between them. Per germline, CDR1 MNHEY and CDR2 SVGAGI. The DNA of the CDR3 is TGTGCCAGCAGACCGGACAGTAACTATGGCTACACCTTC. Amino acids: CASRPDSNYGYTF.

This clonotype was detected ten times or more. The rearrangement joins TRBV25-1 to TRBJ2-7; no firm D call. V lost 4 bases and J 2 bases, leaving 6 bases between the germline ends. Germline V gives CDR1 MGHDK, CDR2 SYGVNS. The CDR3 length is 12 residues. CDR3 region: CASSGSPYEQYF. The DNA for the CDR3 is TGTGCCAGCAGTGGCTCCCCCTACGAGCAGTACTTC.

The table lists this clonotype with many counts. This sequence joins TRBV11-2 and TRBJ2-2; TRBD1 agrees at 7 bases. Per the germline V gene, CDR1 is SGHAT and CDR2 is FQNNGV. The CDR3 loop spans 17 amino acids. The V and J ends lost 5 bases and 0 bases, in that order; junction bases with no gene match: 9. The CDR3 loop is CASSPRWGQTNTGELFF. For the CDR3, the DNA is TGTGCCAGCAGCCCACGGTGGGGACAGACGAACACCGGGGAGCTGTTTTTT.

Ten or more counts support this clonotype. The chain has TRBV5-1 and TRBJ1-2; TRBD1 aligns across 8 bases. This CDR3 contains 13 residues. J lost 6 bases, V lost 3 bases, and 4 bases had no gene match. Per the germline V gene, CDR1 is SGHRS and CDR2 is YFSETQ. The CDR3 nucleotides are TGCGCCAGCAGCTCACAGGGGGTGGATGGCTACACCTTC. It yields the protein CASSSQGVDGYTF.

Many counts were recorded for this clonotype. The chain uses TRBV10-2 and TRBJ1-1; D ambiguous. V lost 1 base and J lost 3, with 9 bases in between. Germline-derived CDR1 and CDR2 are WSHSY and SAAADI. This CDR3 region has 14 residues. CDR3 amino acids: CASSEFDGYTEAFF. DNA for the CDR3: TGCGCCAGCAGTGAGTTCGACGGCTACACTGAAGCTTTCTTT.

At least ten counts were recorded for this clonotype. V usage is TRBV29-1 and J usage is TRBJ2-3; D possibly uses TRBD1 or TRBD2 (5 bases each). CDR1 is SQVTM, CDR2 ANQGSEA, per germline. The length of the CDR3 is 14 residues. V shed 5 bases and J shed 3 bases, with 15 bases lying between them. CDR3 in DNA: TGCAGCGTTTGGGTGGGACGGCATACAGATACGCAGTATTTT. Its protein is CSVWVGRHTDTQYF.

This clonotype was observed at least ten times. The V and J genes are TRBV11-2 and TRBJ1-6; D not resolved. The CDR3 length is 16 residues. Trimming took off 1 base at V and 7 bases at J, with 14 bases between the two ends. Germline values: CDR1 SGHAT, CDR2 FQNNGV. The CDR3 DNA is TGTGCCAGCAGCTTAGGGGTTAGGAGAGAAAATTCACCCCTCCACTTT. Translation gives CASSLGVRRENSPLHF. Complete variable domain (other parts from reference TRBV11-2 and TRBJ1-6): EAGVAQSPRYKIIEKRQSVAFWCNPISGHATLYWYQQILGQGPKLLIQFQNNGVVDDSQLPKDRFSAERLKGVDSTLKIQPAKLEDSAVYLCASSLGVRRENSPLHFGNGTRLTVT.

This clonotype was picked up many times. V usage is TRBV7-3 and J usage is TRBJ2-5, with D possibly being TRBD2 (5 bases). The germline V gene encodes CDR1 SGHTA and CDR2 FQGTGA. V was trimmed by 0 bases and J by 4 bases, leaving 9 bases between them. This CDR3 comprises 14 residues. CDR3 coding DNA: TGTGCCAGCAGCTTAACCGGGGTGGGAGAGACCCAGTACTTC. This translates into CASSLTGVGETQYF.

This clonotype was detected ten times or more. The chain has TRBV7-2 and TRBJ1-5; no definite D call. The CDR3 spans 14 residues. Trimming left V 4 bases short and J 6 bases short, with 13 bases between. CDR1 is SGHTA, CDR2 FQGNSA, per germline. The CDR3 loop is CASSSYLGAQPQHF. DNA for the CDR3: TGTGCCAGCAGCTCTTACTTAGGTGCTCAGCCCCAGCATTTT.

This clonotype was counted at least ten times. V usage is TRBV12-3 or TRBV12-4 and J usage is TRBJ1-4, with 12 bases identical to TRBD1. The CDR3 covers 14 residues. Trimming took 3 bases from V and 9 from J; bases not matched to a gene: 2. The CDR3 region has the DNA TGTGCCAGCAGTTTCCGGGACAGGGGGCAAAAACTGTTTTTT. It translates to CASSFRDRGQKLFF.